Below are 21 T cell receptor delta chains sequenced from a single sample in a study of Vδ1+ human thymocytes. General study points: Thymic TRG and TRD repertoires appeared highly polyclonal.

Antigens for these TCRs are unknown. RNA was extracted from the cells and then reverse transcribed. Pooled V-gene forward primers with one constant-region reverse primer generated the CDR3 amplicons by multiplex PCR. TCRdb fed the multiplex PCR reads to CATT. The data show tens of thousands of delta-chain clones, approximately 15% seen once. Specimen: Vdelta1+ gamma-delta thymocytes from the thymus. This sample's subset: FACS-sorted CD3+ TCRalphabeta- TCRVdelta1+ TCRVdelta2- thymocytes. The source of these receptors is a boy under three years old who had congenital heart surgery.

This clone was detected only a few times. V is TRDV1 and J is TRDJ1; 9 bases are a match to TRDD3. Germline loops: CDR1 TSWWSYY, CDR2 QGS. The CDR3 spans 20 residues. The ends lost 0 bases at V and 3 bases at J; junction bases unmatched: 17. The DNA for the CDR3 is TGTGCTCTTGGGGAACTCCCGTCGTACTGGGGGACCCCACCTTCCGATAAACTCATCTTT. Its protein is CALGELPSYWGTPPSDKLIF.

A word on this clone: The sample holds other DNA sequences that translate to the same CDR3. The rearrangement uses TRAV29/DV5 and TRDJ1; TRDD3 matches 9 bases. Germline V CDR1 and CDR2: NSMFDY, ISSIKDK. The CDR3 runs 19 residues. CDR3 in DNA: TGTGCCGCATGGCCTTCCCCCATGGTGGGGGATAAAACGGGCGATAAACTCATCTTT. Translating it yields CAAWPSPMVGDKTGDKLIF.

By proportion, this clone is medium-sized. V is TRDV2 and J is TRDJ1; the match to TRDD3 covers 11 bases. Germline CDR1 reads GEAIGNYY; CDR2 reads EKD. V lost 0 bases to trimming and J lost 2 bases; unmatched junction nucleotides: 7. This CDR3 spans 17 amino acids. DNA for the CDR3: TGTGCCTGTGACACCTCGATGGGGGATACGCCAACCGATAAACTCATCTTT. This encodes CACDTSMGDTPTDKLIF.

Details on this clone: This specimen includes other DNA sequences encoding the same CDR3. The V and J genes are TRDV1 and TRDJ1; TRDD2 is a possible D gene (8 bases). In germline, CDR1 is TSWWSYY, CDR2 QGS. The CDR3 runs 20 residues. V lost 11 bases and J 4 bases, leaving 38 bases between the germline ends. The CDR3 DNA follows: TGTGCTGCTGGACAGCAATCCTTCCTAGTCGGCTGGGGGGGCCTCGATAAACTCATCTTT. This gives the protein CAAGQQSFLVGWGGLDKLIF.

This clone was recorded a few times. This chain links TRDV1 with TRDJ1; D uncertain. The CDR3 covers 15 residues. In germline, CDR1 is TSWWSYY, CDR2 QGS. V was pared by 4 bases and J by 0 bases, with 12 bases between. CDR3 coding DNA: TGTGCTCTTGGGGGACGTTCCAGGCACACCGATAAACTCATCTTT. This translates into CALGGRSRHTDKLIF.

A few counts support this clone. This may be a read error: a much more frequent sequence differs by one nucleotide. Other DNA sequences in the same sample also yield this CDR3. The V gene is TRDV2, the J gene TRDJ1, with 9 bases aligning to TRDD3. Germline V lookup: CDR1 GEAIGNYY, CDR2 EKD. This CDR3 contains 16 residues. CDR3 loop: CACDTAGGSEVDKLIF. CDR3 bases: TGTGCCTGCGACACTGCTGGGGGATCAGAAGTCGATAAACTCATCTTT.

This clone was found many times. In the same sample, other DNA sequences code for this CDR3. The V and J genes are TRDV2 and TRDJ1, with TRDD3 matching 8 bases. Trimming removed 7 bases from V and 6 bases from J; junction bases left unmatched: 15. This CDR3 spans 15 amino acids. CDR1 and CDR2 (germline): GEAIGNYY, EKD. CDR3 sequence: CACILGVKGLNKLIF. CDR3 nucleotide sequence: TGTGCCTGCATACTGGGGGTTAAAGGCCTAAATAAACTCATCTTT.

The chain is built from TRDV1 and TRDJ1; possibly TRDD3 for D (6 bases). Germline CDR1 is TSWWSYY and CDR2 is QGS. CDR3 size: 17 residues. Trimming stripped 4 bases from V and 0 bases from J, with 18 bases between. CDR3 bases: TGTGCTCTTGGGGTTCCTTTGACGGATACCAACACCGATAAACTCATCTTT. As protein: CALGVPLTDTNTDKLIF.

The J gene is TRDJ1, the V gene TRDV1; 13 bases agree with TRDD3. The trim removed 2 bases at V and 1 base at J, leaving 19 bases unmatched. Germline V gives CDR1 TSWWSYY, CDR2 QGS. The CDR3 has 22 amino acids. The CDR3 is CALGELPRGLLLGDTRTDKLIF. DNA for the CDR3: TGTGCTCTTGGGGAATTACCCCGGGGGCTCCTACTGGGGGATACGCGCACCGATAAACTCATCTTT.

V gene TRDV1 combines with J gene TRDJ1; D gene ambiguous. This CDR3 comprises 16 residues. The germline V gene has CDR1 TSWWSYY and CDR2 QGS. Trimming shortened V by 2 bases and J by 1 base, and 14 bases separated the two germline ends. In DNA, the CDR3 is TGTGCTCTTGGGGAAGTTCCCGTCGTAGGCACCGATAAACTCATCTTT. Its translation: CALGEVPVVGTDKLIF.

The chain joins TRDV1 to TRDJ1; no clear D. CDR1 is TSWWSYY and CDR2 is QGS in the germline V gene. The CDR3 runs to 15 residues. V shed 4 bases and J shed 0 bases, with 12 bases lying between them. CDR3 sequence: CALGALGENTDKLIF. The DNA of the CDR3 is TGTGCTCTTGGGGCCCTTGGCGAGAACACCGATAAACTCATCTTT.

The J gene is TRDJ1, the V gene TRDV1; 9 bases are shared with TRDD2. The CDR3 extends over 14 amino acids. The germline V gene has CDR1 TSWWSYY and CDR2 QGS. The ends lost 9 bases at V and 5 bases at J; junction bases unmatched: 10. The CDR3 region is CALVRPSYRDKLIF. Written as DNA, the CDR3 is TGTGCTCTGGTTAGGCCTTCCTACAGAGATAAACTCATCTTT.

This rearrangement joins TRDV1 to TRDJ1; D possibly corresponds to TRDD2 (7 bases). Per germline, CDR1 TSWWSYY and CDR2 QGS. The germline V and J ends were trimmed by 4 bases and 3 bases, with 27 bases remaining between them. The CDR3 is 19 amino acids. The CDR3 sequence: CALGAVFPTGCGGPDKLIF. As DNA, the CDR3 is TGTGCTCTTGGGGCCGTTTTTCCTACAGGATGTGGGGGCCCCGATAAACTCATCTTT.

This clone was counted a few times. J is TRDJ1 and V is TRDV1, with D tentatively TRDD2 (9 bases). CDR1 is TSWWSYY and CDR2 is QGS in the germline V gene. The CDR3 spans 22 residues. The ends were cut back, 5 bases at V and 0 bases at J, with 34 bases in the middle. CDR3 DNA: TGTGCTCTTGGGACGACGGCCCTTCCTACTCTTTGGGGGATCTTGTACACCGATAAACTCATCTTT. Its protein product is CALGTTALPTLWGILYTDKLIF.

This clone was seen a single time. The gene calls are TRDV1 and TRDJ1; TRDD3 agrees at 9 bases. The germline V gene has CDR1 TSWWSYY and CDR2 QGS. The length of the CDR3 is 19 residues. V was pared by 5 bases and J by 0 bases, with 16 bases of the junction left unmatched. CDR3 bases: TGTGCTCTTGGGAACCCTCTGGGGCGGGGGATACCCTACACCGATAAACTCATCTTT. Translated: CALGNPLGRGIPYTDKLIF.

The chain recombines TRDV1 with TRDJ1; TRDD3 matches at 11 bases. The CDR3 is made up of 18 amino acids. The J segment lost 3 bases and the V segment lost 4 bases, leaving 13 bases of the junction unmatched. Germline V lookup: CDR1 TSWWSYY, CDR2 QGS. CDR3 residues: CALGGGYWGISGSDKLIF. In DNA, the CDR3 is TGTGCTCTTGGGGGGGGGTACTGGGGGATATCCGGGTCCGATAAACTCATCTTT.

The chain uses TRDV1 and TRDJ1; D might be TRDD2 (5 bases). The CDR3 has 12 residues. V was clipped by 4 bases and J by 9 bases, with 12 bases between them. Germline loops: CDR1 TSWWSYY, CDR2 QGS. The CDR3 is CALGGRLLQLIF. The CDR3 DNA reads TGTGCTCTTGGGGGACGCCTACTCCAACTCATCTTT.

The sample holds a few counts of this clone. The chain employs TRDV2 and TRDJ1; no clear D. With 5 bases removed from V and 1 base from J, the gap between germline ends came to 16 bases. Germline assignment: CDR1 GEAIGNYY and CDR2 EKD. The CDR3 runs to 15 residues. The CDR3 loop is CACGLLCCPTDKLIF. CDR3 DNA: TGTGCCTGTGGGTTACTGTGTTGTCCCACCGATAAACTCATCTTT.

The chain employs TRDV1 and TRDJ1; TRDD3 aligns across 9 bases. The CDR3 extends over 20 amino acids. The germline V gene encodes CDR1 TSWWSYY and CDR2 QGS. V shed 0 bases, J shed 5 bases, and the junction held 19 bases outside the gene matches. The CDR3 DNA reads as TGTGCTCTTGGGGAACTCCCCCCCAGAGACCTGGGGGATCGGCGGGATAAACTCATCTTT. It encodes CALGELPPRDLGDRRDKLIF.

This chain joins TRDV1 and TRDJ1; D tentatively reads TRDD2 or TRDD3 (9 bases each). The CDR3 totals 21 residues. V lost 1 base, J lost 0 bases, and 27 bases lay in between. Germline loops: CDR1 TSWWSYY, CDR2 QGS. The CDR3 spells CALGEPSFLLGETKDTDKLIF. CDR3 nucleotides: TGTGCTCTTGGGGAACCCTCCTTCCTACTGGGGGAAACGAAGGACACCGATAAACTCATCTTT.

V gene TRDV1 combines with J gene TRDJ1, with TRDD3 identical over 9 bases. Germline trimming cut 6 bases from V and 5 bases from J; bases unmatched to any gene: 31. The CDR3 runs 22 residues. CDR1 is TSWWSYY, CDR2 QGS, per germline. This chain's CDR3 is CALGKILFHPGRGDTTWDKLIF. Written as DNA, the CDR3 is TGTGCTCTTGGAAAAATTCTGTTCCACCCAGGTAGGGGGGATACTACCTGGGATAAACTCATCTTT.